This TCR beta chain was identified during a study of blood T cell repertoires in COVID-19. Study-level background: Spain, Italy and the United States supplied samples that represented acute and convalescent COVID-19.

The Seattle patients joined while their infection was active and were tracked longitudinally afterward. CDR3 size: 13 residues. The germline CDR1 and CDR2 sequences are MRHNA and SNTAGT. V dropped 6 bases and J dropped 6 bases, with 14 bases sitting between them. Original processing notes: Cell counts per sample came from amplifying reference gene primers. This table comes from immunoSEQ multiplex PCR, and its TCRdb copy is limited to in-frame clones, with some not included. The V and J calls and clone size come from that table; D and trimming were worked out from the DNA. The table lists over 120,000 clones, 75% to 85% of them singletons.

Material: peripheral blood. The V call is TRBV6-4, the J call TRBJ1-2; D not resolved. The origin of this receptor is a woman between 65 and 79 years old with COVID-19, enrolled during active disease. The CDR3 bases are TGTGCCAGCAGAGCCAGACGGGGAGATGGCTACACCTTC. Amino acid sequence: CASRARRGDGYTF.